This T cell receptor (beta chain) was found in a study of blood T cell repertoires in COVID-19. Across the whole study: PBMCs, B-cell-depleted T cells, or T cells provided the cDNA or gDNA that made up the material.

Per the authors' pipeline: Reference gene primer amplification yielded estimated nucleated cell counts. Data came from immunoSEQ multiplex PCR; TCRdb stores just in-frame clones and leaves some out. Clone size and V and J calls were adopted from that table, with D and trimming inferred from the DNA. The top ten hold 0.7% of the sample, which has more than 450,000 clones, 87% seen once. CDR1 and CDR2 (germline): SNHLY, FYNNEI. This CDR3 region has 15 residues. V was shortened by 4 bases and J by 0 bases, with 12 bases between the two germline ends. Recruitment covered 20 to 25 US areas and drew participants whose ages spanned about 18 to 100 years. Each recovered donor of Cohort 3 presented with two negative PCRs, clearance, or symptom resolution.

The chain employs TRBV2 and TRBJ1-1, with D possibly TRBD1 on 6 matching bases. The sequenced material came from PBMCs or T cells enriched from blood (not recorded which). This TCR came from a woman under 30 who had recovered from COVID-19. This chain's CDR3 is CASSVVTGMNTEAFF. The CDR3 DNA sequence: TGTGCCAGCAGTGTTGTAACAGGGATGAACACTGAAGCTTTCTTT.